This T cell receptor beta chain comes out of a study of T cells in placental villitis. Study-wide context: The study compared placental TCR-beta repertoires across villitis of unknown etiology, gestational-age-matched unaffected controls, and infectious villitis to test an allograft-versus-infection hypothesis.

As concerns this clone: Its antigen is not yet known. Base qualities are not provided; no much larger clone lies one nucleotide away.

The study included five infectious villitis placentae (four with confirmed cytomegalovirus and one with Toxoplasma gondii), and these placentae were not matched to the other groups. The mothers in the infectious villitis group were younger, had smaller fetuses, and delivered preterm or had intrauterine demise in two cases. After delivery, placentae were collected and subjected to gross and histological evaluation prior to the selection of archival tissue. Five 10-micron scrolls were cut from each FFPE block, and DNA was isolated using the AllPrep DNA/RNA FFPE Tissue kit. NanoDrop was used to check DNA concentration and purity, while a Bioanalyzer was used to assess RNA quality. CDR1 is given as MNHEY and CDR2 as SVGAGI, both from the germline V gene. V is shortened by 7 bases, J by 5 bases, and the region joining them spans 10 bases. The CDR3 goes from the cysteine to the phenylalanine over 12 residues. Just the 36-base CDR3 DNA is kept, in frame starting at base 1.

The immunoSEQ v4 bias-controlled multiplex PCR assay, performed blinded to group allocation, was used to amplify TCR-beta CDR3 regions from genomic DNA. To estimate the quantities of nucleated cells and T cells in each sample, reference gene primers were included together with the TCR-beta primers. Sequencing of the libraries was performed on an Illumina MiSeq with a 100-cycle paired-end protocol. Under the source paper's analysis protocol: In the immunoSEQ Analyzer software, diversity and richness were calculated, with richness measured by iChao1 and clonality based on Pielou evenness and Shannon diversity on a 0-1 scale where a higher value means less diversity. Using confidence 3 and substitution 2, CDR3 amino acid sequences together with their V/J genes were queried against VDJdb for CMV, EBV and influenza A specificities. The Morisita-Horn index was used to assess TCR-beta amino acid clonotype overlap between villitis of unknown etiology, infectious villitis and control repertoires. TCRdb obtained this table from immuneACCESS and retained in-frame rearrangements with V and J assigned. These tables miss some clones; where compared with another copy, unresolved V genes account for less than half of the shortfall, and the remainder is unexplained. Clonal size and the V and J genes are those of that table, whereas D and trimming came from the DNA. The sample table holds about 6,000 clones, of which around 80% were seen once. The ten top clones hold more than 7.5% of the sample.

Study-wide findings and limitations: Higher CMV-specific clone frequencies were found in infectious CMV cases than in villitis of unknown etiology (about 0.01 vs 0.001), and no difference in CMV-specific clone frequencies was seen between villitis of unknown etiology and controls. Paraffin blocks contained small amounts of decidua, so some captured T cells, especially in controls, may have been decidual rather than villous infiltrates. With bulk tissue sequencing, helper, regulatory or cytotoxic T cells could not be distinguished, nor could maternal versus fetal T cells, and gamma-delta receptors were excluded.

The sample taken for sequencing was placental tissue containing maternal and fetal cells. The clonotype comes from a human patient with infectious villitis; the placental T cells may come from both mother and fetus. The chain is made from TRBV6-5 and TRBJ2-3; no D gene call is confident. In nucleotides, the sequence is TGTGCCAGCACGGTAAGGAGAGATACGCAGTATTTT. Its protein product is CASTVRRDTQYF.